Listed here are 13 T cell receptor beta chains from one sample, sequenced in a study of molecular identifiers for immune sequencing clone quantification. TCRdb used MiXCR to reprocess the PCR reads, holding one entry per CDR3 protein. The sample consists of around 460,000 distinct CDR3 sequences, about 22% of them appearing once. Source material: naive CD8+ T cells from blood, with Jurkat cell RNA spiked in. Subset described: FACS-sorted CD8+CD4-CCR7+CD45RA+ naive T cells. The receptors come from a human donor in good health. Some libraries in this study had Jurkat cell RNA spiked in.

This chain uses TRBV30 with TRBJ2-2, with TRBD2 as a possible D gene (6 bases). The V end was cut by 1 base, the J end by 10 bases, with 19 bases between. This CDR3 region has 15 residues. The V gene's germline CDR1 is GTSNPN and CDR2 SVGIG (reference sequence). DNA for the CDR3: TGTGCCTGGAGTGAAATACGGGACGGCGGGGAGGAGCTGTTTTTT. It encodes CAWSEIRDGGEELFF. The entire variable domain, with the rest obtained from reference TRBV30 and TRBJ2-2, is as follows: SQTIHQWPATLVQPVGSPLSLECTVEGTSNPNLYWYRQAAGRGLQLLFYSVGIGQISSEVPQNLSASRPQDRQFILSSKKLLLSDSGFYLCAWSEIRDGGEELFFGEGSRLTVL.

This clonotype was recorded at least ten times. This rearrangement joins TRBV6-5 to TRBJ2-7, with D perhaps matching TRBD1 or TRBD2 (6 bases each). V shed 0 bases and J shed 5 bases, with 14 bases lying between them. The CDR3 length is 15 residues. The V gene's germline CDR1 is MNHEY and CDR2 SVGAGI. CDR3 amino acids: CASSYSGGGLDEQYF. The CDR3 DNA reads TGTGCCAGCAGTTACTCGGGGGGCGGGTTGGACGAGCAGTACTTC.

This clonotype is a singleton in its sample. This sequence may be a read error, since a much larger clone differs from it by one base. CDR3 DNA sequence: TGCGCCAACAGCCTCAGGAGCGGTAGGAGCACAGATACGCAGTATTTT. Protein product: CANSLRSGRSTDTQYF. The J gene is TRBJ2-3, the V gene TRBV5-1; weak D call: TRBD2 (5 bases). The V gene's germline CDR1 is SGHRS and CDR2 YFSETQ. The length of the CDR3 is 16 residues.

V usage is TRBV5-6 and J usage is TRBJ1-1; unclear D gene. The CDR3 is 13 residues long. The germline gives CDR1 SGHDT, CDR2 YYEEEE. With 2 bases removed from V and 4 bases from J, the gap between germline ends came to 9 bases. DNA for the CDR3: TGTGCCAGCAGCTTCACGGAGGGCACTGAAGCTTTCTTT. Its protein is CASSFTEGTEAFF. The variable domain in full, with the rest retrieved from reference TRBV5-6 and TRBJ1-1, is DAGVTQSPTHLIKTRGQQVTLRCSPKSGHDTVSWYQQALGQGPQFIFQYYEEEERQRGNFPDRFSGHQFPNYSSELNVNALLLGDSALYLCASSFTEGTEAFFGQGTRLTVV.

The chain is built from TRBV2 and TRBJ2-3; TRBD2 agrees at 11 bases. Germline V gene sequence: CDR1 SNHLY, CDR2 FYNNEI. The CDR3 is made up of 15 amino acids. The J segment lost 8 bases and the V segment lost 3 bases, leaving 7 bases of the junction unmatched. The CDR3 loop is CASSDGGLAGRTQYF. CDR3 coding DNA: TGTGCCAGCAGTGATGGAGGACTAGCGGGCCGTACGCAGTATTTT.

A few counts support this clonotype. The chain combines TRBV4-3 with TRBJ2-4; D is perhaps TRBD1 or TRBD2 (5 bases each). This CDR3 is 16 amino acids long. In germline, CDR1 is LGHNA, CDR2 YSLEER. The V gene lost 0 bases and the J gene lost 1 base, with 10 bases spanning the gap. The CDR3 region has the DNA TGCGCCAGCAGCCAAGAGGGCAGGGAGGCCAAAAACATTCAGTACTTC. It is translated as CASSQEGREAKNIQYF.

This clonotype was picked up many times. The chain employs TRBV7-8 and TRBJ1-6; D gene ambiguous. The germline V gene has CDR1 SGHVS and CDR2 FQNEAQ. The CDR3 has 17 residues. V lost 1 base and J lost 0, with 10 bases in between. The CDR3 sequence is CASSLENLNSYNSPLHF. The CDR3, as DNA: TGTGCCAGCAGCTTAGAGAACTTGAACTCCTATAATTCACCCCTCCACTTT. The full variable domain, rest sourced from reference TRBV7-8 and TRBJ1-6, is GAGVSQSPRYKVAKRGQDVALRCDPISGHVSLFWYQQALGQGPEFLTYFQNEAQLDKSGLPSDRFFAERPEGSVSTLKIQRTQQEDSAVYLCASSLENLNSYNSPLHFGNGTRLTVT.

As regards this clonotype: A read error is possible here, since a much larger clone lies one base away. This chain joins TRBV6-2 or TRBV6-3 and TRBJ1-1; D gene uncertain. The CDR3 consists of 15 residues. The ends were cut back, 5 bases at V and 6 bases at J, with 19 bases in the middle. Germline V gene sequence: CDR1 MNHEY, CDR2 SVGEGT. CDR3 amino acids: CASSTLGSGVSEAFF. CDR3 DNA: TGTGCCAGCAGTACACTGGGCAGTGGGGTTTCTGAAGCTTTCTTT.

The table lists this clonotype with a few counts. The V gene is TRBV7-6, the J gene TRBJ1-3; D gene uncertain. The V end lost 1 base, the J end lost 3 bases, and 13 bases lay between the germline ends. Germline CDR1 reads SGHVS; CDR2 reads FNYEAQ. This CDR3 contains 16 residues. CDR3 bases: TGTGCCAGCAGCTTAGGGGTCGAGGGCAGTGGAAACACCATATATTTT. It encodes CASSLGVEGSGNTIYF.

This clonotype was seen only a few times. The chain uses TRBV30 and TRBJ1-1, with 7 nucleotides matching TRBD1. CDR3 length: 11 amino acids. J was trimmed by 12 bases and V by 7 bases; bases with no gene match: 11. Germline CDR1 reads GTSNPN; CDR2 reads SVGIG (reference sequence). CDR3 in DNA: TGTGCCTATATCACAGGGGACGGGACTTTCTTT. It specifies CAYITGDGTFF.

The chain couples TRBV13 to TRBJ2-2; no clear D gene. V was cut by 3 bases and J by 3 bases, with 8 bases left in between. Germline assignment: CDR1 PRHDT and CDR2 FYEKMQ (reference sequence). The CDR3 is 14 residues long. The CDR3: CASSFYGYTGELFF. CDR3 sequence (DNA): TGTGCCAGCAGCTTTTATGGGTACACCGGGGAGCTGTTTTTT.

This clonotype has a handful of counts. This chain connects TRBV20-1 to TRBJ1-5; TRBD1 matches at 8 bases. With 1 base clipped from V and 0 bases from J, the junction kept 5 bases outside the gene matches. The germline V gene encodes CDR1 DFQATT and CDR2 SNEGSKA (reference sequence). The CDR3 has 16 residues. The CDR3 spells CSARGDRGISNQPQHF. The CDR3 DNA sequence: TGCAGTGCTAGAGGTGACAGGGGTATTAGCAATCAGCCCCAGCATTTT.

This clonotype was detected ten times or more. J is TRBJ2-2 and V is TRBV24-1; tentatively, D is TRBD1 (5 bases). The CDR3 spans 15 residues. Trimming took off 9 bases at V and 1 base at J, with 14 bases between the two ends. Germline V gene sequence: CDR1 KGHDR, CDR2 SFDVKD. CDR3 nucleotide sequence: TGTGCCACCGAGGCCCCAGGGTGGAACACCGGGGAGCTGTTTTTT. Protein product: CATEAPGWNTGELFF.